These T cell receptor beta chains were read from a single sample in a study of cytomegalovirus exposure and HLA in healthy donors. Data came from immunoSEQ multiplex PCR; TCRdb stores just in-frame clones and leaves some out. Of around 150,000 clones in the sample, over 75% are singletons; the top ten hold roughly 2%. Sequenced material: PBMCs. The receptors originated from a human donor in good health. Each CDR3 is given with its conserved first and last residue. Fields, in order: V gene, clone size, D gene, J gene, CDR3 DNA, CDR3 protein. A D gene is named only where the DNA matches it firmly. Size is stated for part of the rows, as once, few or many counts, or as a class when the clone is expanded.

>TRBV7-9|few|TRBD1|TRBJ2-7
TGTGCCAGCAGCTACAGGGGGCCCAGCGAGCAGTACTTC
CASSYRGPSEQYF
>TRBV4-2|.|TRBD2|TRBJ2-6
TGTGCCAGCAGCCAAGGGCTAGCGGGGGGCTCTGGGGCCAACGTCCTGACTTTC
CASSQGLAGGSGANVLTF
>TRBV25-1|few|.|TRBJ2-7
TGTGCCAGCAGTGGACCGAAGACAGGCCGCTCCTACGAGCAGTACTTC
CASSGPKTGRSYEQYF
>TRBV5-1|.|.|TRBJ1-6
TGCGCCAGCAGCTTGGGATTGGGGGGGACAAGCTCCTATAATTCACCCCTCCACTTT
CASSLGLGGTSSYNSPLHF
>TRBV19|.|.|TRBJ1-2
TGTGCCAGTAAAGACGAGGGCGGCCCTTGGGGCTACACCTTC
CASKDEGGPWGYTF
>TRBV5-1|few|.|TRBJ1-4
TGCGCCAGCAGCCTTACGATAGGGGGAAGGAGGGAAAAACTGTTTTTT
CASSLTIGGRREKLFF
>TRBV19|few|.|TRBJ1-5
TGTGCCAGTAGTATAGTCGCAGTTAACAATCAGCCCCAGCATTTT
CASSIVAVNNQPQHF
>TRBV4-1|few|TRBD1|TRBJ2-3
TGCGCCAGCAGCCAAAGGACAGGGATCACCACAGATACGCAGTATTTT
CASSQRTGITTDTQYF
>TRBV23-1|.|.|TRBJ2-1
TGCGCCAGCAGTCAATCGGAAGGGGTCAATGAGCAGTTCTTC
CASSQSEGVNEQFF
>TRBV10-3|.|.|TRBJ1-2
TGTGCCATCAGTGAGTACAGCGGTGGCTACACCTTC
CAISEYSGGYTF
>TRBV5-1|.|.|TRBJ2-5
TGCGCCAGTATGTTTGGTGTCGGGGATGAGACCCAGTACTTC
CASMFGVGDETQYF
>TRBV6-5|.|TRBD1|TRBJ1-1
TGTGCCAGCAGTTACGGACAGGGAAGCACTGAAGCTTTCTTT
CASSYGQGSTEAFF
>TRBV4-1|.|.|TRBJ2-5
TGCGCCAGCAGCCAAGTGCCGACAGGTTCCCAAGAGACCCAGTACTTC
CASSQVPTGSQETQYF
>TRBV12-5|.|.|TRBJ1-2
TGTGCTAGTGGTTTGGTATCAGGCCCAAATAACTATGGCTACACCTTC
CASGLVSGPNNYGYTF
>TRBV27|once|.|TRBJ1-2
TGTGCCAGCAGTTTAAAGGGAGAGGCTAACTATGGCTACACCTTC
CASSLKGEANYGYTF
>TRBV6-6|.|.|TRBJ2-5
TGTGCCAGCACCGGGGGGCTCCGTGGGACCCAGTACTTC
CASTGGLRGTQYF
>TRBV7-7|.|.|TRBJ2-5
TGTGCCAGCAGCTTACAGGGGGGTGGTCAAGAGACCCAGTACTTC
CASSLQGGGQETQYF
>TRBV6-5|.|TRBD1|TRBJ2-1
TGTGCCAGCAACTTCAGGGGGAGCTCCTACAATGAGCAGTTCTTC
CASNFRGSSYNEQFF
>TRBV19|.|.|TRBJ1-2
TGTGCCAGTAGTATCGCCAGACTTAACTATGGCTACACCTTC
CASSIARLNYGYTF
>TRBV6-5|.|.|TRBJ2-2
TGTGCCAGCAGTTGCCTCCGCGTCTCCGGGGAGCTGTTTTTT
CASSCLRVSGELFF
>TRBV4-1|.|TRBD1|TRBJ1-2
TGCGCCAGCAGCCAAGGGGACAGAGCTAACTATGGCTACACCTTC
CASSQGDRANYGYTF
>TRBV19|.|.|TRBJ1-4
TGTGCCAGTAGTTGGACAGTCACTAATGAAAAACTGTTTTTT
CASSWTVTNEKLFF
>TRBV5-8|once|.|TRBJ2-1
TGTGCCAGCAGCTTGGGGGGCCGGAGGGATGAGCAGTTCTTC
CASSLGGRRDEQFF
>TRBV7-9|.|.|TRBJ1-2
TGTGCCAGCAGCTTCGAAGAGACTAACTATGGCTACACCTTC
CASSFEETNYGYTF
>TRBV2|.|.|TRBJ1-4
TGTGCCAGCAGTGTCGGAGGGGCATGGTCCGAAAAACTGTTTTTT
CASSVGGAWSEKLFF
>TRBV11-3|.|TRBD1|TRBJ2-3
TGTGCCAGCAGTTCTGGAACCGGGACAGGGAATCAGGATACGCAGTATTTT
CASSSGTGTGNQDTQYF
>TRBV5-4|.|.|TRBJ1-2
TGTGCCAGCAGCTTGGGGACAGTCAACTATGGCTACACCTTC
CASSLGTVNYGYTF
>TRBV2|.|.|TRBJ2-3
TGTGCCAGCAGTTTCTACCCTACCACAGATACGCAGTATTTT
CASSFYPTTDTQYF
>TRBV7-9|.|TRBD1|TRBJ2-2
TGTGCCAGCAGCTTGGGACAGGACGCGACCGGGGAGCTGTTTTTT
CASSLGQDATGELFF
>TRBV5-6|.|.|TRBJ1-2
TGTGCCAGCAGCTTGATAGGACATTCCGTTGCTGGCTACACCTTC
CASSLIGHSVAGYTF
>TRBV5-5|.|TRBD2|TRBJ2-3
TGTGCCAGCAGCTCGACTAGCCGCACAGATACGCAGTATTTT
CASSSTSRTDTQYF
>TRBV7-2|few|TRBD2|TRBJ2-1
TGTGCCAGCAGTCGAGGCGGGGGGGGTTGGGAGCAGTTCTTC
CASSRGGGGWEQFF
>TRBV28|.|.|TRBJ2-1
TGTGCCAGCAGTTTACTTGGGACACTCTCCTACAATGAGCAGTTCTTC
CASSLLGTLSYNEQFF
>TRBV5-4|.|.|TRBJ1-2
TGTGCCAGCAGCTTGGACTGGGGGGGAGGCTACACCTTC
CASSLDWGGGYTF
>TRBV5-6|.|.|TRBJ1-2
TGTGCCAGCAGCTTGGGGTTCAGGGGCCCGACCCTTGATGGCTACACCTTC
CASSLGFRGPTLDGYTF
>TRBV5-1|few|TRBD1|TRBJ1-1
TGCGCCAGCAGCGACAGGGTGGGAACTGAAGCTTTCTTT
CASSDRVGTEAFF
>TRBV5-1|.|TRBD1|TRBJ2-7
TGCGCCAGCAGCTTGTCCGGGACAGGGCAGTACGAGCAGTACTTC
CASSLSGTGQYEQYF
>TRBV5-5|.|.|TRBJ1-2
TGTGCCAGCAGCTTGTCAGGGGAGAACTATGGCTACACCTTC
CASSLSGENYGYTF
>TRBV6-1|.|.|TRBJ2-4
TGTGCCAGCAGGATAGGGGGTTCCAAAAACATTCAGTACTTC
CASRIGGSKNIQYF
>TRBV2|few|.|TRBJ1-1
TGTGCCAGCAGGGTCTCAACAGACATGAACACTGAAGCTTTCTTT
CASRVSTDMNTEAFF
>TRBV6-5|.|.|TRBJ2-3
TGTGCCAGCAGTTATAGCCCGGGGGTTGTAGATACGCAGTATTTT
CASSYSPGVVDTQYF
>TRBV5-1|.|TRBD1|TRBJ2-5
TGCGCCAGCAGCAAGACCGGGACAGGGGGCGGGGAGACCCAGTACTTC
CASSKTGTGGGETQYF
>TRBV7-2|.|.|TRBJ2-5
TGTGCCAGCAGCTTTTTCGGGGTTCAAGAGACCCAGTACTTC
CASSFFGVQETQYF
>TRBV5-4|.|TRBD1|TRBJ2-7
TGTGCCAGCAGCTTCCAAGGGACAGGGGGTGAGCAGTACTTC
CASSFQGTGGEQYF
>TRBV29-1|.|TRBD1|TRBJ2-4
TGCAGCGTTGAAGAAGCAGGGGGAGACATTCAGTACTTC
CSVEEAGGDIQYF
>TRBV7-2|.|.|TRBJ1-3
TGTGCCAGCAGCTTAGGGGGAGGGGATGGAAACACCATATATTTT
CASSLGGGDGNTIYF
>TRBV10-1|.|.|TRBJ1-6
TGCGCCAGCAGTGCAGTCGGGGTTTCACCCCTCCACTTT
CASSAVGVSPLHF
>TRBV18|.|.|TRBJ2-3
TGTGCCAGCTCACCACCCACGCCGGTCGAGACAGATACGCAGTATTTT
CASSPPTPVETDTQYF
>TRBV19|.|TRBD1|TRBJ1-2
TGTGCCAGTAGTCCACGGACAGGGCAGGACTATGGCTACACCTTC
CASSPRTGQDYGYTF
>TRBV7-7|.|TRBD2|TRBJ2-1
TGTGCCAGCAGCTTCGACGGGGGGGGCGGCAATGAGCAGTTCTTC
CASSFDGGGGNEQFF
>TRBV7-3|.|TRBD1|TRBJ1-1
TGTGCCAGCAGCCACCAGACAGGGGGCTCTGAAGCTTTCTTT
CASSHQTGGSEAFF
>TRBV12-5|.|TRBD1|TRBJ1-1
TGTGCTAGTGGGCCCTTTGACAGGGCCACTGAAGCTTTCTTT
CASGPFDRATEAFF
>TRBV6-5|once|TRBD1|TRBJ1-2
TGTGCCAGCACGACAGGGTATGAGCTAAGAGGCTACACCTTC
CASTTGYELRGYTF
>TRBV9|.|TRBD2|TRBJ2-3
TGTGCCAGCAGCGAGACTAGCGGGGGACAGGAGCAGTATTTT
CASSETSGGQEQYF
>TRBV4-3|.|.|TRBJ2-4
TGCGCCAGCAGCCAAGATCCCCCAGGGGCGTCCAAAAACATTCAGTACTTC
CASSQDPPGASKNIQYF